This T cell receptor beta chain comes out of a study of Graves' ophthalmopathy and Graves' hyperthyroidism. Scientists amplified the TCR beta CDR3 regions from RNA transcripts. RT-PCR was first run with HTBI primers, then multiplex PCR in a second round. TCRdb fed the multiplex PCR reads into MiXCR, producing one record per CDR3 protein. The sample contains about 500,000 distinct CDR3 sequences, 13% to 15% of which appear only once. Ineligible for inclusion were patients with other autoimmune diseases, uncontrolled infections, pregnancy or lactation. Many counts were recorded for this clonotype. Input material: blood. This sequence was found in a woman in her 30s with Graves' ophthalmopathy.

This CDR3 reads CASRDRASSGANVLTF. The CDR3 bases are TGTGCCAGCAGGGACAGGGCTAGCTCTGGGGCCAACGTCCTGACTTTC. This chain links TRBV6-1 with TRBJ2-6; 8 positions match TRBD1. The junction had 4 bases not matched to a gene; V was cut back by 6 bases and J by 0 bases. The CDR3 consists of 16 residues. Per the germline V gene, CDR1 is MNHNS and CDR2 is SASEGT.